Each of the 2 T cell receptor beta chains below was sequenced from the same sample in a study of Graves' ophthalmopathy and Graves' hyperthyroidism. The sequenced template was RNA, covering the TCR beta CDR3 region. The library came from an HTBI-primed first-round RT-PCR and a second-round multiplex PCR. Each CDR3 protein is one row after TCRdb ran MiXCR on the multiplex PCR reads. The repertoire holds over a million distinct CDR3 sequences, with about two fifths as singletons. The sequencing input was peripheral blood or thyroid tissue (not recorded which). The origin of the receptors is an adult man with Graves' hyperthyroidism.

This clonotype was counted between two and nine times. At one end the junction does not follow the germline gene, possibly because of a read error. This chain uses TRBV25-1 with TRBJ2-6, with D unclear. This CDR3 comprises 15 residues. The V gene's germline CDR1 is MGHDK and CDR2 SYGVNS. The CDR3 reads CTSRDPLAGANVLTF. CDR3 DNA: TGTACCAGCAGAGATCCCTTGGCTGGGGCCAACGTCCTGACTTTC.

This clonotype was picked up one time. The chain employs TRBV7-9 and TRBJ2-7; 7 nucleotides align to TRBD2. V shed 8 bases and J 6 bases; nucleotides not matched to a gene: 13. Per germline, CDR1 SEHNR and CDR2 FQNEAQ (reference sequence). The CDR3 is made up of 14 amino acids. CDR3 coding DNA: TGTGCCAGCGATAACACGCACGGCGGGGGCGAGCAGTACTTC. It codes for CASDNTHGGGEQYF.